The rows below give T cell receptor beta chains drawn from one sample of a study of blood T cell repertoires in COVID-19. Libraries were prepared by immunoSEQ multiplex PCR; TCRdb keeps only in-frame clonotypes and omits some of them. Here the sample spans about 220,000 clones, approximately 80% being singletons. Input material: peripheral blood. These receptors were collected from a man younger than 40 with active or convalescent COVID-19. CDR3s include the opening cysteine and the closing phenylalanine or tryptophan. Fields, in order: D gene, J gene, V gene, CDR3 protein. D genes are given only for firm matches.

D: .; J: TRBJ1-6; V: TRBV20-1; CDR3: CSASGGPVSPLHF
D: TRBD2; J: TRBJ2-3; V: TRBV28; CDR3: CASNSLRGVEDTQYF
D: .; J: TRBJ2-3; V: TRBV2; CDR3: CASSFDSNSGDTQYF
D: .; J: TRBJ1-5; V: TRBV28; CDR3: CARETQGGDQPQHF
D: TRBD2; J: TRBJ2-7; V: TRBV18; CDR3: CASSRDYSYEQYF
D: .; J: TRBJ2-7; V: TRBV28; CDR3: CASTLQGTIYEQYF
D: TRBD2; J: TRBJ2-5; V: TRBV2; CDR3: CASIRRQGGETQYF
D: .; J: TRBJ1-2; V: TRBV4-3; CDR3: CASSQDERTNYGYTF
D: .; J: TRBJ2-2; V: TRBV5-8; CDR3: CASSFWGDMNTGELFF
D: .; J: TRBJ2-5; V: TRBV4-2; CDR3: CASSQGGPGQETQYF
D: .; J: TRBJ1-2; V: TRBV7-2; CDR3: CASSPPGAHYGYTF
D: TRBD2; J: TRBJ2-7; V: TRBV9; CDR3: CASSVGGSEEQYF